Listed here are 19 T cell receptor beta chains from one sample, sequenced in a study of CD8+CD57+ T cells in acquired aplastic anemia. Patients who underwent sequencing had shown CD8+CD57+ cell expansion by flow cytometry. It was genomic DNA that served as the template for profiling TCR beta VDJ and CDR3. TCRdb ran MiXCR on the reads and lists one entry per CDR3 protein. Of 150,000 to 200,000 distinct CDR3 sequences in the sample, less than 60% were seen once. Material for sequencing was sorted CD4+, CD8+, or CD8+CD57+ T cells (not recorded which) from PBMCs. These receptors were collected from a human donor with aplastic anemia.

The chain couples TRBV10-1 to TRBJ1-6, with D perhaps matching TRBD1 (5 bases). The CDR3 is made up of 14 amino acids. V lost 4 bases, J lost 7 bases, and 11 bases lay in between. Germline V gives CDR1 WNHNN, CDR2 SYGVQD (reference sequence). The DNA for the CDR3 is TGCGCCAGCAGTGGGGCAGGGATGAATTCACCCCTCCACTTT. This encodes CASSGAGMNSPLHF.

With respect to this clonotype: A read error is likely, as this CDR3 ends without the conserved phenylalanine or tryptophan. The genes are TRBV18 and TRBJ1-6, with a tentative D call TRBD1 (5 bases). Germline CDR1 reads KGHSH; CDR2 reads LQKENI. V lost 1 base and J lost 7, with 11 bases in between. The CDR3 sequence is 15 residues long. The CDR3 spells CASSPQQGSNSPLHL. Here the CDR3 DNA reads TGTGCCAGCTCACCACAGCAGGGTAGCAATTCACCCCTCCACCTT.

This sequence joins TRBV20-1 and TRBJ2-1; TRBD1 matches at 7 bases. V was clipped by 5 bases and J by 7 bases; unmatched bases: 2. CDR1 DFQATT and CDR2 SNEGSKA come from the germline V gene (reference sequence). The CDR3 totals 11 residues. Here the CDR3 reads CSAEDRNEQFF. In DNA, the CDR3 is TGCAGTGCTGAGGACAGGAATGAGCAGTTCTTC.

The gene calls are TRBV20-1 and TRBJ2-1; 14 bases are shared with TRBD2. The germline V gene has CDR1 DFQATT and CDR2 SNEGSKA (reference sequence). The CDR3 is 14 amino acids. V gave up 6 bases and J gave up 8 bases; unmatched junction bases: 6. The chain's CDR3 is CSAVTSGRADEQFF. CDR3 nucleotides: TGCAGTGCGGTGACTAGCGGGAGGGCCGATGAGCAGTTCTTC.

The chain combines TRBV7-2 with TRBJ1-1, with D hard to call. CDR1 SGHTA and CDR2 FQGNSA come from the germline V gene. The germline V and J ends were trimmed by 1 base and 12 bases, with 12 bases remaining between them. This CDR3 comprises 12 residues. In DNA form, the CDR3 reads TGTGCCAGCAGCTTAGATGACACGCTCCCTTTCTTT. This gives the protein CASSLDDTLPFF.

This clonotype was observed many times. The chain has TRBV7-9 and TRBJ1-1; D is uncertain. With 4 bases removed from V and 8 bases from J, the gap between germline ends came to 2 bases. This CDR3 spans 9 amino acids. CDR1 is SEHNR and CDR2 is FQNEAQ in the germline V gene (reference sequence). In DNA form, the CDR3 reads TGTGCCAGCAGCTCAGAAGCTTTCTTT. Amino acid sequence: CASSSEAFF.

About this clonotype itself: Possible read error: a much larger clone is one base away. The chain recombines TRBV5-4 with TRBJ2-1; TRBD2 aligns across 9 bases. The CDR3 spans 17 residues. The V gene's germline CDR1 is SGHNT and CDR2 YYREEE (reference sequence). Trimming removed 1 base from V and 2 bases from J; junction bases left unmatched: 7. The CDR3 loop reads CASSLRRAGGTYNEQFF. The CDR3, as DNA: TGTGCCAGCAGCTTGAGGCGAGCGGGGGGTACCTACAATGAGCAGTTCTTC.

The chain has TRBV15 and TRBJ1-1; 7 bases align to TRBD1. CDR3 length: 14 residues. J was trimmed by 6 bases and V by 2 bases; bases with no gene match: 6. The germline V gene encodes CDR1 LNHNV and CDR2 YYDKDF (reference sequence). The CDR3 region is CATSRLTGAAEAFF. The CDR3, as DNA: TGTGCCACCAGCAGACTTACAGGGGCCGCTGAAGCTTTCTTT.

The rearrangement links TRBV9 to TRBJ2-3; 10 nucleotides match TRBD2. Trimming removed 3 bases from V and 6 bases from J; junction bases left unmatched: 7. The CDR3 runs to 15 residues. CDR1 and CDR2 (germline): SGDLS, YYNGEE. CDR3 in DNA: TGTGCCAGCAGCGGAAGACTAGCGGGTGGGGATACGCAGTATTTT. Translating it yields CASSGRLAGGDTQYF.

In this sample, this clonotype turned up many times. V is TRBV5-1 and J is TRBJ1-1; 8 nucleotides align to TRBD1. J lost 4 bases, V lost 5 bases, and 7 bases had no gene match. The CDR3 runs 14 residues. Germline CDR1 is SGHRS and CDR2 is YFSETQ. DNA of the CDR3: TGCGCCAGCAGTCAACGGACAGGGCGCACTGAAGCTTTCTTT. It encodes CASSQRTGRTEAFF.

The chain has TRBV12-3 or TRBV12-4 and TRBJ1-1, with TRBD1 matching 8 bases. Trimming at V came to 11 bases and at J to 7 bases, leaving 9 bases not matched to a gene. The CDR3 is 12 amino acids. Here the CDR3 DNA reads TGTGCCGGCCGGACAGGGCGGAATGAAGCTTTCTTT. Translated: CAGRTGRNEAFF.

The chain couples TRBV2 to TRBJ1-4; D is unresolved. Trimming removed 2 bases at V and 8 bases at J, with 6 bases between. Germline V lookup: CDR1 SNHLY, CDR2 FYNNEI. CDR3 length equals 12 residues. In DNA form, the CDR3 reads TGTGCCAGCAGTGAACAGGTCGAAAAACTGTTTTTT. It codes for CASSEQVEKLFF.

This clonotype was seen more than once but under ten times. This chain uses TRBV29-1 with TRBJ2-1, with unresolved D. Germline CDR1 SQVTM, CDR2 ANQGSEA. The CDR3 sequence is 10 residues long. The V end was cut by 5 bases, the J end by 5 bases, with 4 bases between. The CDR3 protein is CSVQHNEQFF. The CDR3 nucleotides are TGCAGCGTTCAACACAATGAGCAGTTCTTC.

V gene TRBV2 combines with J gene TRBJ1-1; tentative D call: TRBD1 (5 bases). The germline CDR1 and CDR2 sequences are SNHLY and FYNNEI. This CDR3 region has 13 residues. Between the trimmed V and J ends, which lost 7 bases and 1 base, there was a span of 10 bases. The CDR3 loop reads CASTTARNTEAFF. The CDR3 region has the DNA TGTGCCAGCACGACAGCCAGGAACACTGAAGCTTTCTTT.

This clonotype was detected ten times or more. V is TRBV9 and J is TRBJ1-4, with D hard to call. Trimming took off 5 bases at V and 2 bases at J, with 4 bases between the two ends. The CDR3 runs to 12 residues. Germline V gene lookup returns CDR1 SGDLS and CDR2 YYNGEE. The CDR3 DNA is TGTGCCAGCAGTGAGACTAATGAAAAACTGTTTTTT. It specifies CASSETNEKLFF.

CDR3 loop: CASSLRGENTEAFF. In DNA, the CDR3 is TGTGCCAGCAGCCTAAGGGGCGAGAACACTGAAGCTTTCTTT. The J gene is TRBJ1-1, the V gene TRBV7-8, with D possibly being TRBD1 (5 bases). Germline assignment: CDR1 SGHVS and CDR2 FQNEAQ. The V and J ends lost 5 bases and 1 base respectively, with 11 bases between them. This CDR3 comprises 14 residues.

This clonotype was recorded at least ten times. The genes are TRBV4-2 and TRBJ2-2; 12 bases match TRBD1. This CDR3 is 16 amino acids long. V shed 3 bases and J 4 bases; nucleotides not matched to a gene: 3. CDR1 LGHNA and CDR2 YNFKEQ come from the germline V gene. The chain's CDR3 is CASSHGDRGPTGELFF. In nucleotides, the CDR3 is TGTGCCAGCAGCCATGGGGACAGGGGGCCCACCGGGGAGCTGTTTTTT.

This CDR3 reads CAIRSDRNNEQFF. CDR3 sequence (DNA): TGTGCCATCAGGAGCGACAGGAACAATGAGCAGTTCTTC. The chain employs TRBV10-3 and TRBJ2-1; D might be TRBD1 (6 bases). Between the trimmed V and J ends, which lost 6 bases and 5 bases, there was a span of 11 bases. This CDR3 comprises 13 residues. Germline CDR1 is ENHRY and CDR2 is SYGVKD.

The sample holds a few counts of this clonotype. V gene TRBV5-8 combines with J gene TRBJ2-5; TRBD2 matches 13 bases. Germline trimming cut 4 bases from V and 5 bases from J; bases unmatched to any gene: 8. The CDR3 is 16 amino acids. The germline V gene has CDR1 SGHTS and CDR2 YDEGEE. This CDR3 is CASSLTSGGGLETQYF. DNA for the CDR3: TGTGCCAGCAGCCTCACTAGCGGGGGGGGGCTTGAGACCCAGTACTTC.